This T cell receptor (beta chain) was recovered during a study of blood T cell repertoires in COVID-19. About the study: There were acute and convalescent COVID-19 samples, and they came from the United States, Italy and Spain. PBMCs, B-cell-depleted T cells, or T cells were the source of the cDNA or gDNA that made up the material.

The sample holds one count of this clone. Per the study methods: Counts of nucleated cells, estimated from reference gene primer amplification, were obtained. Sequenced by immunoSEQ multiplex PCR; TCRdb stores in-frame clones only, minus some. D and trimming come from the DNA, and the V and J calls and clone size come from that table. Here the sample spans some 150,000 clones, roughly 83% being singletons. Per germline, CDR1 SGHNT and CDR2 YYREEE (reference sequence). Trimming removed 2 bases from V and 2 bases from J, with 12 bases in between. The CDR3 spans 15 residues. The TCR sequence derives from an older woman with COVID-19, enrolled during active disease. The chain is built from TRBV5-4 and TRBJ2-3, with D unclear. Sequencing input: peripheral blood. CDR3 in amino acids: CASSFDSLHTDTQYF. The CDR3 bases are TGTGCCAGCAGCTTTGACTCCCTCCACACAGATACGCAGTATTTT.